This T cell receptor beta chain was found in a study of beta chain features in type 1 diabetes. General study points: Junctions at VDJ sites from type 1 diabetes patients had fewer insertions and more deletions. A potential PCR bias toward shorter templates would be equal in patient and control samples.

This CDR3 is 13 amino acids long. The germline V gene has CDR1 SGHAT and CDR2 FQDESV (reference sequence). Trimming at V came to 4 bases and at J to 5 bases, leaving 4 bases not matched to a gene. The investigators reverse transcribed all of the isolated RNA, so they sequenced expressed TCRB transcripts. Clones were read by immunoSEQ multiplex PCR, and TCRdb kept only the in-frame ones, dropping some. This table holds some 180,000 clones, about 13% found once. This clone was recorded a few times. The target antigen is unknown. Every sorted population was more than 98% pure. This rearrangement joins TRBV11-1 to TRBJ2-5; 7 positions match TRBD2. The TCR comes from a woman between 18 and 29 years old in good health. Material for sequencing was central memory CD4+ T cells from blood. The CDR3 spells CASSWGGSETQYF. As DNA, the CDR3 is TGTGCCAGCAGCTGGGGGGGTTCGGAGACCCAGTACTTC.